This entry is about one T cell receptor beta chain. Its target is unknown. This entry is derived from a study of monozygotic twins with inflammatory bowel disease. Notes on the study in general: Healthy co-twins showed greater TCRbeta diversity (inverse Simpson) than IBD patients.

Germline V lookup: CDR1 SQVTM, CDR2 ANQGSEA. CDR3 length: 12 residues. UMIs containing a 6-nucleotide sample barcode were added via template switching. TCRdb re-called the 5' RACE reads and shows each CDR3 protein once, DNA omitted. The table gives more than 300,000 distinct CDR3 sequences; the top ten clones make up 5.6% of it. The rearrangement uses TRBV29-1 and TRBJ2-7; no DNA is available, so the TRBD1 call from TCRdb remains unchecked. Sequencing was performed on blood. The source is a human donor with ulcerative colitis or Crohn's disease, or a healthy co-twin of an affected twin (not recorded which). The CDR3: CSADRGGVEQYF.